These 23 T cell receptor beta chains originate from one sample sequenced in a study of blood T cell repertoires in COVID-19. Sequenced by immunoSEQ multiplex PCR; TCRdb stores in-frame clones only, minus some. This sample has around 230,000 clones, with around four fifths found just once. The material sequenced was peripheral blood. Source of these receptors: a woman aged 60-75 years with active or convalescent COVID-19.

The gene calls are TRBV19 and TRBJ2-5; D possibly corresponds to TRBD1 (5 bases). This CDR3 is built from 14 residues. Germline CDR1 and CDR2: LNHDA and SQIVND (reference sequence). V was clipped by 4 bases and J by 1 base, with 10 bases between them. CDR3 DNA: TGTGCCAGTAGTAAGGACACCTTCCAAGAGACCCAGTACTTC. Translation: CASSKDTFQETQYF. Full variable domain (missing parts from reference TRBV19 and TRBJ2-5): DGGITQSPKYLFRKEGQNVTLSCEQNLNHDAMYWYRQDPGQGLRLIYYSQIVNDFQKGDIAEGYSVSREKKESFPLTVTSAQKNPTAFYLCASSKDTFQETQYFGPGTRLLVL.

The rearrangement uses TRBV2 and TRBJ2-1, with D possibly TRBD2 on 5 matching bases. This CDR3 region has 14 residues. Trimming removed 10 bases at V and 8 bases at J, with 21 bases between. Per the germline V gene, CDR1 is SNHLY and CDR2 is FYNNEI. The CDR3: CATSGTAWAHEQFF. In DNA form, the CDR3 reads TGTGCCACAAGCGGAACTGCTTGGGCCCATGAGCAGTTCTTC.

V is TRBV7-8 and J is TRBJ1-5; D gene unclear. CDR1 SGHVS and CDR2 FQNEAQ come from the germline V gene. V was clipped by 3 bases and J by 2 bases, with 8 bases between them. The CDR3 loop spans 14 amino acids. In nucleotides, the CDR3 is TGTGCCAGCAGCTTTTCTGAGGGCAATCAGCCCCAGCATTTT. It yields the protein CASSFSEGNQPQHF.

This clone has just one count. The rearrangement links TRBV30 to TRBJ2-1, with D possibly TRBD1 on 6 matching bases. CDR1 and CDR2 from the germline V gene are GTSNPN and SVGIG (reference sequence). The V end lost 0 bases, the J end lost 2 bases, and 11 bases lay between the germline ends. The CDR3 runs 15 residues. CDR3 in DNA: TGTGCCTGGAGTGTACATGAGGGGGCCTACAATGAGCAGTTCTTC. Translated: CAWSVHEGAYNEQFF. Using reference TRBV30 and TRBJ2-1 for the parts outside the CDR3, the full variable domain is SQTIHQWPATLVQPVGSPLSLECTVEGTSNPNLYWYRQAAGRGLQLLFYSVGIGQISSEVPQNLSASRPQDRQFILSSKKLLLSDSGFYLCAWSVHEGAYNEQFFGPGTRLTVL.

The chain is built from TRBV7-9 and TRBJ1-6; 7 bases are a match to TRBD1. CDR3 length: 16 amino acids. V lost 1 base to trimming and J lost 9 bases; unmatched junction nucleotides: 9. CDR1 is SEHNR, CDR2 FQNEAQ, per germline (reference sequence). The CDR3 DNA reads TGTGCCAGCAGCTTAGAGGGGGCCCAGCGCGGTTCACCCCTCCACTTT. It encodes CASSLEGAQRGSPLHF.

The genes are TRBV5-5 and TRBJ1-5; tentative D call: TRBD1 (5 bases). The germline CDR1 and CDR2 sequences are SGHKS and YYEKEE (reference sequence). The CDR3 has 14 residues. V lost 4 bases to trimming and J lost 5 bases, with 13 bases between them. DNA for the CDR3: TGTGCCAGCAGCCGTCAGGGTACGGATCAGCCCCAGCATTTT. Amino acid sequence: CASSRQGTDQPQHF.

The rearrangement joins TRBV7-2 to TRBJ2-1; 8 bases fit TRBD2. J lost 3 bases, V lost 3 bases, and 4 bases had no gene match. The CDR3 has 15 residues. Germline values: CDR1 SGHTA, CDR2 FQGNSA. Written as DNA, the CDR3 is TGTGCCAGCAGCTTTTCAGCGGGGGACTACAATGAGCAGTTCTTC. Residues: CASSFSAGDYNEQFF.

This chain connects TRBV6-5 to TRBJ2-7; 10 bases line up with TRBD1. The CDR3 is made up of 16 amino acids. V was clipped by 0 bases and J by 2 bases; unmatched bases: 4. Germline loops: CDR1 MNHEY, CDR2 SVGAGI. The CDR3 loop reads CASSYSTGQGPYEQYF. DNA for the CDR3: TGTGCCAGCAGTTACTCGACGGGACAGGGGCCCTACGAGCAGTACTTC.

The genes are TRBV6-1 and TRBJ1-1, with 7 bases lining up with TRBD1. CDR3 length equals 14 residues. CDR1 MNHNS and CDR2 SASEGT come from the germline V gene. Trimming cost V 3 bases and J 7 bases; bases outside gene matches: 8. The CDR3 spells CASSDTGVRLEAFF. Written as DNA, the CDR3 is TGTGCCAGCAGTGATACAGGGGTCCGGCTTGAAGCTTTCTTT.

The gene calls are TRBV13 and TRBJ2-4, with a possible D match to TRBD1 (5 bases). CDR3 length: 15 residues. V was shortened by 3 bases and J by 1 base, with 10 bases between the two germline ends. CDR1 and CDR2 from the germline V gene are PRHDT and FYEKMQ (reference sequence). The CDR3 DNA reads as TGTGCCAGCAGCTTGGGGCGTGGGGCCAAAAACATTCAGTACTTC. Its translation is CASSLGRGAKNIQYF.

The V gene is TRBV19, the J gene TRBJ1-3; no clear D. V was clipped by 2 bases and J by 2 bases, with 7 bases between them. This CDR3 spans 14 amino acids. The V gene's germline CDR1 is LNHDA and CDR2 SQIVND (reference sequence). The CDR3 is CASSISGAGNTIYF. The DNA of the CDR3 is TGTGCCAGTAGTATATCCGGGGCTGGAAACACCATATATTTT. Full variable domain (rest looked up from reference TRBV19 and TRBJ1-3): DGGITQSPKYLFRKEGQNVTLSCEQNLNHDAMYWYRQDPGQGLRLIYYSQIVNDFQKGDIAEGYSVSREKKESFPLTVTSAQKNPTAFYLCASSISGAGNTIYFGEGSWLTVV.

The CDR3 coding sequence is TGTGCCAGCAGCTTATTCGCTAGCGTAGGCACCGGGGAGCTGTTTTTT. Protein product: CASSLFASVGTGELFF. This rearrangement joins TRBV7-2 to TRBJ2-2, with D perhaps matching TRBD2 (6 bases). The CDR3 loop spans 16 amino acids. Germline loops: CDR1 SGHTA, CDR2 FQGNSA. V shed 2 bases and J shed 4 bases, with 14 bases lying between them.

The V call is TRBV19, the J call TRBJ2-7; 7 bases match TRBD1. The CDR3 runs to 13 residues. V lost 5 bases, J lost 2 bases, and 3 bases stayed unmatched. Germline CDR1 is LNHDA and CDR2 is SQIVND (reference sequence). This CDR3 reads CASSFTGAYEQYF. CDR3 DNA sequence: TGTGCCAGTAGTTTTACAGGGGCCTACGAGCAGTACTTC.

This chain connects TRBV18 to TRBJ1-2; no firm D call. Per the germline V gene, CDR1 is KGHSH and CDR2 is LQKENI. CDR3 length equals 13 residues. The V end was cut by 2 bases, the J end by 2 bases, with 6 bases between. CDR3 DNA sequence: TGTGCCAGCTCACCAGGCCCGAACTATGGCTACACCTTC. Residues: CASSPGPNYGYTF. The whole variable domain, remainder taken from reference TRBV18 and TRBJ1-2, is NAGVMQNPRHLVRRRGQEARLRCSPMKGHSHVYWYRQLPEEGLKFMVYLQKENIIDESGMPKERFSAEFPKEGPSILRIQQVVRGDSAAYFCASSPGPNYGYTFGSGTRLTVV.

The chain has TRBV6-1 and TRBJ1-5, with TRBD1 matching over 8 bases. CDR3 length: 16 amino acids. Germline loops: CDR1 MNHNS, CDR2 SASEGT. V lost 4 bases, J lost 6 bases, and 11 bases stayed unmatched. CDR3 in DNA: TGTGCCAGCAGTGTGAACACAGGGGGACTGGGTCAGCCCCAGCATTTT. Amino acid sequence: CASSVNTGGLGQPQHF.

The chain is built from TRBV25-1 and TRBJ2-2, with 7 bases that match TRBD1. The junction had 8 bases not matched to a gene; V was cut back by 1 base and J by 9 bases. This CDR3 is built from 15 residues. The germline gives CDR1 MGHDK, CDR2 SYGVNS. CDR3 DNA sequence: TGTGCCAGCAGTGAATTGGAAGGGGGCCCCCGGGAGCTGTTTTTT. Translated: CASSELEGGPRELFF.

This clone was recorded a few times. V and J are TRBV11-2 and TRBJ2-2, with 7 bases matching TRBD1. V trimming: 5 bases; J trimming: 5 bases; junction bases outside the gene matches: 8. This CDR3 has 15 amino acids. Per the germline V gene, CDR1 is SGHAT and CDR2 is FQNNGV. The CDR3 region is CASSPDRTRTGELFF. Written as DNA, the CDR3 is TGTGCCAGCAGCCCGGACAGGACACGGACCGGGGAGCTGTTTTTT.

CDR3 bases: TGTGCCAGCAGCTTAGCACTCGGGAACACTGAAGCTTTCTTT. Protein sequence: CASSLALGNTEAFF. The V call is TRBV7-8, the J call TRBJ1-1; no definite D call. CDR3 length: 14 residues. V gave up 0 bases and J gave up 1 base, with 6 bases separating them. Germline-derived CDR1 and CDR2 are SGHVS and FQNEAQ.

The genes are TRBV12-3 or TRBV12-4 and TRBJ2-7; 8 bases align to TRBD1. The CDR3 totals 13 residues. After removal of 5 bases from V and 4 bases from J, the junction contained 4 bases not matched to a gene. CDR3 protein: CASSRQGKYEQYF. The CDR3 DNA follows: TGTGCCAGCAGTCGACAGGGGAAATACGAGCAGTACTTC.

V and J are TRBV7-2 and TRBJ2-3; TRBD2 agrees at 8 bases. This CDR3 spans 16 amino acids. The germline V gene encodes CDR1 SGHTA and CDR2 FQGNSA. V gave up 3 bases and J gave up 0 bases; unmatched junction bases: 5. CDR3 nucleotide sequence: TGTGCCAGCAGCTTTGGGACTAGAGGAAGCACAGATACGCAGTATTTT. Residues: CASSFGTRGSTDTQYF.

V usage is TRBV10-1 and J usage is TRBJ2-1; TRBD2 matches 7 bases. Germline assignment: CDR1 WNHNN and CDR2 SYGVQD (reference sequence). The CDR3 totals 17 residues. V gave up 3 bases and J gave up 0 bases; unmatched junction bases: 8. The CDR3 region is CASSDREGFGSYNEQFF. As DNA, the CDR3 is TGCGCCAGCAGTGACAGGGAGGGATTTGGCTCCTACAATGAGCAGTTCTTC.

CDR3 coding DNA: TGTGCCAGCAGCCTCGGGGGTACGAGCGGGGGTCGCGTTGATACGCAGTATTTT. Translated: CASSLGGTSGGRVDTQYF. The chain uses TRBV7-9 and TRBJ2-3; the match to TRBD2 covers 8 bases. Germline loops: CDR1 SEHNR, CDR2 FQNEAQ (reference sequence). V lost 5 bases, J lost 6 bases, and 19 bases stayed unmatched. The CDR3 extends over 18 amino acids.

The V call is TRBV10-3, the J call TRBJ2-1, with TRBD2 matching 13 bases. The ends lost 0 bases at V and 4 bases at J; junction bases unmatched: 6. This CDR3 contains 18 residues. Germline loops: CDR1 ENHRY, CDR2 SYGVKD. The CDR3, as DNA: TGTGCCATCAGTGAGTCGGGACTAGCGGGGATCGGGTACAATGAGCAGTTCTTC. As protein: CAISESGLAGIGYNEQFF.